This TCR beta chain was sequenced in a study of blood T cell repertoires in COVID-19. Clones were read by immunoSEQ multiplex PCR, and TCRdb kept only the in-frame ones, dropping some. Here the sample spans about 200,000 clones, around 87% being singletons. This clone was found a few times. Which cohort a participant joined came from the clinical history participants gave. This CDR3 comprises 14 residues. The germline gives CDR1 MNHEY, CDR2 SMNVEV (reference sequence). The germline V and J ends were trimmed by 5 bases and 4 bases, with 12 bases remaining between them. Sequences were obtained from PBMCs or T cells enriched from blood (not recorded which). The chain uses TRBV27 and TRBJ2-1; TRBD1 might be the D (5 bases). This TCR came from a woman aged 30 to 39 who had recovered from COVID-19. The CDR3 bases are TGTGCCAGCAGTGGGGCGGAACGATACAATGAGCAGTTCTTC. Encoded protein: CASSGAERYNEQFF.